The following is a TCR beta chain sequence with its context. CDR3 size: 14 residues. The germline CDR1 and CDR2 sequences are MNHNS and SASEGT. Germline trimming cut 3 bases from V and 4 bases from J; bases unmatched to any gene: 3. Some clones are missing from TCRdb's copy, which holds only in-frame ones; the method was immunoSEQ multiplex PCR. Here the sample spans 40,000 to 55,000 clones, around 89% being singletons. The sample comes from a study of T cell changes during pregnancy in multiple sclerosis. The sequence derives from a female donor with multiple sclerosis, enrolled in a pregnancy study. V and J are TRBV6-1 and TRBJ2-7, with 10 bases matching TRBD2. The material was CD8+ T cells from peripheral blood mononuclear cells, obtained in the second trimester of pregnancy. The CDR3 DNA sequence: TGTGCCAGCAGTGATAGCGGGGGGCCATACGAGCAGTACTTC. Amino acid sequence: CASSDSGGPYEQYF.